This T cell receptor (beta chain) was sequenced in a study of T cells in Graves' hyperthyroidism and ophthalmopathy. In the study overall: Upon initial diagnosis and before any treatment, peripheral blood was collected.

V was cut by 5 bases and J by 0 bases, with 14 bases left in between. The length of the CDR3 is 16 residues. Germline lookup yields CDR1 LNHDA and CDR2 SQIVND (reference sequence). The investigators amplified TCR beta CDR3 regions from RNA transcripts. The HTBI set primed first-round TCR CDR3 RT-PCR. TCRdb reprocessed the multiplex PCR reads via MiXCR and lists one record per CDR3 protein. The table has around 500,000 distinct CDR3 sequences, about 14% seen once. Reasons for excluding patients were uncontrolled infection, other autoimmune disease, pregnancy or lactation. It was roughly 10 ml of fresh peripheral blood that supplied the PBMCs.

The chain uses TRBV19 and TRBJ2-1, with a tentative D call TRBD2 (5 bases). The sample taken for sequencing was blood. This sequence originates from a woman aged 40 to 55 with Graves' hyperthyroidism. The CDR3 coding sequence is TGTGCCAGTAGTGCCCGGACTTGGAGCTCCTACAATGAGCAGTTCTTC. This gives the protein CASSARTWSSYNEQFF.